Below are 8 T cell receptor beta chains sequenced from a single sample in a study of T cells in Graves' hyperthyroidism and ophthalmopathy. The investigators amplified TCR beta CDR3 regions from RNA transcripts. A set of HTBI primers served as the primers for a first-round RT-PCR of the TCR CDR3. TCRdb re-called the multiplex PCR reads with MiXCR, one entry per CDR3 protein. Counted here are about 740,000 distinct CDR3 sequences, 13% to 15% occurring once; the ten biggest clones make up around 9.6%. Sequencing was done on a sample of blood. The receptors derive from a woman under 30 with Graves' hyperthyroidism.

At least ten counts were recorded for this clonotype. CDR3 sequence (DNA): TGTGCCAGCAGTCAACTTGGGGCGGGGCCCACAGATACGCAGTATTTT. Translation gives CASSQLGAGPTDTQYF. The chain employs TRBV28 and TRBJ2-3; TRBD2 is a possible D gene (6 bases). The CDR3 sequence is 16 residues long. The V gene lost 5 bases and the J gene lost 2 bases, with 17 bases spanning the gap. The V gene's germline CDR1 is MDHEN and CDR2 SYDVKM.

The CDR3 region has the DNA TGCGCCAGCAGCCAAGGAACCGGGACAGGGGGCAATACGCAGTATTTT. This translates into CASSQGTGTGGNTQYF. The J gene is TRBJ2-3, the V gene TRBV4-1, with 12 bases fitting TRBD1. Unmatched junction bases numbered 6, after V lost 1 base and J lost 7 bases. Germline CDR1 reads MGHRA; CDR2 reads YSYEKL. There are 16 residues in the CDR3.

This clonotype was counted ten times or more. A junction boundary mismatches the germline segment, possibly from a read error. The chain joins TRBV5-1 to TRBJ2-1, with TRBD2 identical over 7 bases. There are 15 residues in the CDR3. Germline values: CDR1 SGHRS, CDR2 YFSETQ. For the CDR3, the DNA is TGCGCCAACAGCTTGGCAGCGGGGTCCTACAATGAGCAGTTCTTC. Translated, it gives CANSLAAGSYNEQFF.

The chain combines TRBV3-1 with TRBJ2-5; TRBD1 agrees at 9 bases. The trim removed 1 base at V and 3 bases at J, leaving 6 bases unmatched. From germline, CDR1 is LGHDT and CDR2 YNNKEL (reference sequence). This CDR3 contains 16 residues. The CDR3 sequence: CASSQVWDRVEETQYF. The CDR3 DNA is TGTGCCAGCAGCCAAGTATGGGACAGGGTAGAAGAGACCCAGTACTTC.

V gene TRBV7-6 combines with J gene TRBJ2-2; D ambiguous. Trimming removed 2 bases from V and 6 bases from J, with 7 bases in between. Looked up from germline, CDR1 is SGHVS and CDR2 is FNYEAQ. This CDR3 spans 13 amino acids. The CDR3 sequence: CASSLIIAGELFF. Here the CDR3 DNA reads TGTGCCAGCAGCTTAATAATCGCCGGGGAGCTGTTTTTT.

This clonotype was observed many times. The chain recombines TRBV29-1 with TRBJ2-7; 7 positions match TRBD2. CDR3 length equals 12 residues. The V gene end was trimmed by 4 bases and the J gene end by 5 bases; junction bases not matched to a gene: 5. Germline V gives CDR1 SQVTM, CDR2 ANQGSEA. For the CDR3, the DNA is TGCAGCGTTGTTACGGGAGGTGACGAGCAGTACTTC. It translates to CSVVTGGDEQYF.

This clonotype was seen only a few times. CDR3 region: CASSDPAPLETQYF. In DNA form, the CDR3 reads TGTGCCAGCAGTGACCCCGCCCCCCTGGAGACCCAGTACTTC. The chain links TRBV2 to TRBJ2-5; D is uncertain. V was clipped by 3 bases and J by 5 bases, with 13 bases between them. Germline-derived CDR1 and CDR2 are SNHLY and FYNNEI. This CDR3 comprises 14 residues.

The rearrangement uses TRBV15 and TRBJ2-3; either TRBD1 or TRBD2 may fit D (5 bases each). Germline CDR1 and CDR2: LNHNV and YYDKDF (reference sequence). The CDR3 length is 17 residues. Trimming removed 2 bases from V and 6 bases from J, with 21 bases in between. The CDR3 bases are TGTGCCACCAGCAGACTAAATACAGGAGGCGGAAGGGATACGCAGTATTTT. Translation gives CATSRLNTGGGRDTQYF.